The sequence of this TCR beta chain was determined in a study of cytomegalovirus exposure and HLA in healthy donors. Study-wide background: From donors who were HLA-typed, an early data release held about 89 million unique TCRs. Points from the study as a whole: A later analysis by the authors found several of the most significant clusters apparently linked to common viral pathogens.

Notes on this clone: Its antigen is still unknown.

Primers included in the PCR were 60 Vbeta and 13 Jbeta primers. Sequencing used immunoSEQ multiplex PCR; TCRdb keeps in-frame clones, though not all of them. This sample has some 150,000 clones; around 79% occur once, and the top ten carry 2.8%. The CDR3 runs 12 residues. The germline CDR1 and CDR2 sequences are ENHRY and SYGVKD. V shed 8 bases and J shed 2 bases, with 7 bases lying between them. The sequence derives from a man in his late teens or twenties in good health and CMV-seronegative. The chain links TRBV10-3 to TRBJ1-5; no clear D gene. The material sequenced was PBMCs. The CDR3 DNA follows: TGTGCCATCGGAGAACGCAATCAGCCCCAGCATTTT. This gives the protein CAIGERNQPQHF.